The 25 T cell receptor beta chains below come from one sample, sequenced in a study of early T cells in non-severe SARS-CoV-2 infection. TCRdb passed the 5' RACE reads through MiXCR, listing each CDR3 protein once. The sample has tens of thousands of distinct CDR3 sequences, about 6.5% seen once. The sample in question was whole blood, obtained at baseline. The receptors here all came from an adult who was a healthcare worker with PCR-confirmed SARS-CoV-2 infection or an uninfected control (not recorded which).

The chain links TRBV6-4 to TRBJ2-5; tentatively, D is TRBD2 (6 bases). V gave up 0 bases and J gave up 1 base, with 24 bases separating them. CDR1 and CDR2 from the germline V gene are MRHNA and SNTAGT. CDR3 length equals 20 residues. CDR3 protein: CASSDSSRVIAEGCQETQYF. The CDR3 nucleotides read TGTGCCAGCAGTGACTCGAGTCGCGTGATAGCGGAGGGTTGCCAAGAGACCCAGTACTTC.

The chain combines TRBV9 with TRBJ1-6; D is unclear. Germline CDR1 reads SGDLS; CDR2 reads YYNGEE. The V and J ends lost 4 bases and 0 bases respectively, with 17 bases between them. The CDR3 is 18 amino acids. CDR3 region: CASSPHSPQSSYNSPLHF. The CDR3 nucleotides are TGTGCCAGCAGCCCCCATTCGCCCCAGAGCTCCTATAATTCACCCCTCCACTTT.

The rearrangement uses TRBV5-5 and TRBJ1-2; D gene uncertain. The germline gives CDR1 SGHKS, CDR2 YYEKEE (reference sequence). The CDR3 runs to 16 residues. The V end was cut by 2 bases, the J end by 0 bases, with 14 bases between. The CDR3 region has the DNA TGTGCCAGCAGCTTCGACCCCGCCGCGGCTAACTATGGCTACACCTTC. It encodes CASSFDPAAANYGYTF.

This clonotype appeared many times. The chain employs TRBV19 and TRBJ1-2, with 9 bases lining up with TRBD1. The CDR3 extends over 13 amino acids. Losses at the gene ends were 6 bases for V and 8 bases for J; bases not matched to a gene: 7. CDR1 and CDR2 from the germline V gene are LNHDA and SQIVND (reference sequence). In nucleotides, the CDR3 is TGTGCCAGTAGGTTACAGGGGGCGCGAGGCTACACCTTC. The encoded protein is CASRLQGARGYTF.

By share, this clonotype ranks as medium-sized. The CDR3, as DNA: TGTGCCAGCACTACAGGGTCGGATACGCAGTATTTT. Encoded protein: CASTTGSDTQYF. The chain couples TRBV2 to TRBJ2-3; D may be TRBD1 (6 bases). The CDR3 has 12 amino acids. Germline lookup yields CDR1 SNHLY and CDR2 FYNNEI. V lost 7 bases, J lost 6 bases, and 11 bases lay in between.

The chain joins TRBV19 to TRBJ1-2; 7 bases line up with TRBD1. The length of the CDR3 is 18 residues. Per the germline V gene, CDR1 is LNHDA and CDR2 is SQIVND (reference sequence). V dropped 6 bases and J dropped 3; count of bases not matched to a gene: 19. The CDR3 spells CASSSVYYTGEEDYGYTF. CDR3 in DNA: TGTGCCAGTAGCTCTGTCTATTACACAGGGGAAGAAGACTATGGCTACACCTTC.

The genes are TRBV28 and TRBJ2-3, with D hard to call. Trimming removed 6 bases from V and 0 bases from J, with 22 bases in between. The germline CDR1 and CDR2 sequences are MDHEN and SYDVKM. This CDR3 contains 18 residues. In DNA, the CDR3 is TGTGCCAGCAGCCCCTCCCACGGCCTGGGCTCTAGCACAGATACGCAGTATTTT. It codes for CASSPSHGLGSSTDTQYF.

This clonotype was seen more than once but under ten times. The chain uses TRBV4-2 and TRBJ2-3; 14 bases align to TRBD2. Losses at the gene ends were 0 bases for V and 3 bases for J; bases not matched to a gene: 8. This CDR3 spans 19 amino acids. Germline CDR1 and CDR2: LGHNA and YNFKEQ. The CDR3 region has the DNA TGTGCCAGCAGCCAAGAAGGGACTAGCGGGAGACCAAGGACAGATACGCAGTATTTT. Translation gives CASSQEGTSGRPRTDTQYF.

In this sample, this clonotype turned up many times. The chain uses TRBV29-1 and TRBJ2-7; D not certain. Germline lookup yields CDR1 SQVTM and CDR2 ANQGSEA. The CDR3 contains 10 residues. Trimming removed 7 bases from V and 7 bases from J, with 11 bases in between. In nucleotides, the CDR3 is TGCAGCGCCGTGGACCGAGAGCAGTACTTC. It codes for CSAVDREQYF.

In this sample, this clonotype turned up a few times. This chain joins TRBV20-1 and TRBJ1-5, with 9 bases aligning to TRBD1. The trim removed 3 bases at V and 6 bases at J, leaving 12 bases unmatched. The CDR3 length is 16 residues. CDR1 and CDR2 (germline): DFQATT, SNEGSKA (reference sequence). The CDR3 DNA reads as TGCAGTGCTAGGCTGGACAGGGGTTGGCAAAGTCAGCCCCAGCATTTT. This gives the protein CSARLDRGWQSQPQHF.

This clonotype has only a few counts. The genes are TRBV29-1 and TRBJ2-1, with D possibly being TRBD2 (5 bases). V was trimmed by 6 bases and J by 4 bases, leaving 19 bases between them. The CDR3 is 15 amino acids. Germline V lookup: CDR1 SQVTM, CDR2 ANQGSEA. The CDR3 here is CSVMKAGLGYNEQFF. CDR3 DNA: TGCAGCGTGATGAAGGCGGGCCTGGGGTACAATGAGCAGTTCTTC.

This clonotype was picked up a small number of times. J is TRBJ2-2 and V is TRBV6-5, with a tentative D call TRBD2 (5 bases). The CDR3 totals 14 residues. Germline CDR1 and CDR2: MNHEY and SVGAGI. Trimming removed 6 bases at V and 8 bases at J, with 16 bases between. CDR3 amino acids: CASSRGLELGELFF. For the CDR3, the DNA is TGTGCCAGCAGCCGCGGGTTGGAGTTGGGGGAGCTGTTTTTT.

This clonotype has ten or more counts. The chain couples TRBV7-2 to TRBJ2-3; TRBD1 might be the D (5 bases). Germline values: CDR1 SGHTA, CDR2 FQGNSA. The CDR3 is 19 amino acids. Trimming shortened V by 2 bases and J by 1 base, and 22 bases separated the two germline ends. The CDR3 is CASSLKSASAWGGTDTQYF. For the CDR3, the DNA is TGTGCCAGCAGCTTAAAGTCTGCGTCCGCGTGGGGCGGCACAGATACGCAGTATTTT.

This clonotype showed up just a few times. The chain uses TRBV6-2 or TRBV6-3 and TRBJ2-1; D possibly corresponds to TRBD1 (6 bases). V shed 8 bases and J shed 2 bases, with 16 bases lying between them. This CDR3 is 15 amino acids long. CDR1 is MNHEY, CDR2 SVGEGT, per germline. In DNA form, the CDR3 reads TGTGCCAGCGGAAAACAGGGACCGACCTACAATGAGCAGTTCTTC. Residues: CASGKQGPTYNEQFF.

This clonotype was observed many times. The chain couples TRBV5-1 to TRBJ1-3, with D uncertain. Germline values: CDR1 SGHRS, CDR2 YFSETQ. Trimming pared 4 bases from V and 0 bases from J, leaving 11 bases between. The CDR3 contains 15 residues. The CDR3 region has the DNA TGCGCCAGCAGCCCTGGACTGACCTCTGGAAACACCATATATTTT. Its translation is CASSPGLTSGNTIYF.

This clonotype has only a few counts. This chain uses TRBV12-3 or TRBV12-4 with TRBJ2-2, with D tentatively TRBD2 (5 bases). V lost 10 bases to trimming and J lost 4 bases, with 22 bases between them. The CDR3 runs to 16 residues. CDR3 in amino acids: CATTPLRGSFTGELFF. DNA for the CDR3: TGTGCCACCACACCTCTACGGGGATCCTTCACCGGGGAGCTGTTTTTT.

This clonotype was seen more than once but under ten times. V is TRBV7-9 and J is TRBJ2-5; D is possibly TRBD2 (6 bases). The CDR3 contains 15 residues. Germline CDR1 reads SEHNR; CDR2 reads FQNEAQ (reference sequence). V was cut by 1 base and J by 2 bases, with 11 bases left in between. CDR3 nucleotides: TGTGCCAGCAGCTTAGTCCGGGGGACTCAAGAGACCCAGTACTTC. It yields the protein CASSLVRGTQETQYF.

This clonotype has a count of ten or more. This chain joins TRBV20-1 and TRBJ1-2; TRBD1 agrees at 7 bases. This CDR3 is built from 15 residues. Trimming cost V 1 base and J 0 bases; bases outside gene matches: 5. Germline loops: CDR1 DFQATT, CDR2 SNEGSKA (reference sequence). CDR3 coding DNA: TGCAGTGCTAGAGTGGACAGGTTGCCTAACTATGGCTACACCTTC. It translates to CSARVDRLPNYGYTF.

This clonotype has a handful of counts. This chain connects TRBV27 to TRBJ2-7; 8 bases align to TRBD1. Looked up from germline, CDR1 is MNHEY and CDR2 is SMNVEV (reference sequence). The CDR3 is 17 residues long. V lost 5 bases to trimming and J lost 6 bases; unmatched junction nucleotides: 18. In nucleotides, the CDR3 is TGTGCCAGCAGTCCCCTCTCAGGGGGCACATTCCTAAGCGAGCAGTACTTC. Protein product: CASSPLSGGTFLSEQYF.

This clonotype was counted at least ten times. This rearrangement joins TRBV7-9 to TRBJ2-1; 10 bases match TRBD2. The trim removed 5 bases at V and 6 bases at J, leaving 7 bases unmatched. CDR1 is SEHNR and CDR2 is FQNEAQ in the germline V gene (reference sequence). The CDR3 sequence is 15 residues long. CDR3 loop: CASSLSGGTVNEQFF. DNA for the CDR3: TGTGCCAGCAGCCTTAGCGGGGGGACAGTCAATGAGCAGTTCTTC. Full variable domain (outside the CDR3, taken from reference TRBV7-9 and TRBJ2-1): DTGVSQNPRHKITKRGQNVTFRCDPISEHNRLYWYRQTLGQGPEFLTYFQNEAQLEKSRLLSDRFSAERPKGSFSTLEIQRTEQGDSAMYLCASSLSGGTVNEQFFGPGTRLTVL.

This clonotype was detected ten times or more. CDR3 region: CSATPSAGGNYEQYF. The CDR3 DNA is TGCAGTGCGACCCCATCAGCGGGGGGTAACTACGAGCAGTACTTC. V and J are TRBV20-1 and TRBJ2-7; 9 bases agree with TRBD2. The CDR3 extends over 15 amino acids. From germline, CDR1 is DFQATT and CDR2 SNEGSKA (reference sequence). Trimming at V came to 6 bases and at J to 3 bases, leaving 12 bases not matched to a gene.

This clonotype was picked up many times. The chain links TRBV6-2 or TRBV6-3 to TRBJ2-1; D not certain. V was pared by 10 bases and J by 1 base, with 14 bases between. This CDR3 region has 14 residues. Germline V CDR1 and CDR2: MNHEY, SVGEGT. CDR3 in DNA: TGTGCCACCAAGGTTCCTTTATCCTACAATGAGCAGTTCTTC. Its protein product is CATKVPLSYNEQFF.

There are many counts of this clonotype. The chain carries TRBV6-5 and TRBJ2-6; D remains unclear. This CDR3 is built from 15 residues. V dropped 8 bases and J dropped 1 base, with 12 bases sitting between them. Germline loops: CDR1 MNHEY, CDR2 SVGAGI. CDR3 amino acids: CASSPVGSGANVLTF. CDR3 DNA sequence: TGTGCCAGCTCCCCGGTAGGGTCTGGGGCCAACGTCCTGACTTTC.

This clonotype was counted ten times or more. The chain recombines TRBV6-2 or TRBV6-3 with TRBJ2-1, with D perhaps being TRBD1 or TRBD2 (5 bases each). Deletions cut 5 bases from V and 10 bases from J, with 9 bases between. The CDR3 runs to 11 residues. Germline CDR1 is MNHEY and CDR2 is SVGEGT. As DNA, the CDR3 is TGTGCCAGCAGTGCTGGGGGAGAGCAGTTCTTC. This gives the protein CASSAGGEQFF.

The chain joins TRBV5-1 to TRBJ2-3; the match to TRBD1 covers 9 bases. Trimming at V came to 4 bases and at J to 4 bases, leaving 7 bases not matched to a gene. Per germline, CDR1 SGHRS and CDR2 YFSETQ. The CDR3 sequence is 15 residues long. The CDR3 sequence is CASSRGGQGADTQYF. DNA of the CDR3: TGCGCCAGCAGCAGAGGGGGACAGGGCGCAGATACGCAGTATTTT.